The 8 T cell receptor beta chains listed next were all sequenced from one sample in a study of cytomegalovirus exposure and HLA in healthy donors. Vbeta (60) and Jbeta (13) primers were used in the PCR. The assay was immunoSEQ multiplex PCR, and TCRdb's table has in-frame clones only and misses some. This sample has around 170,000 clones, with roughly 71% found just once. The source material was PBMCs. All receptors come from a girl aged 10 to 17 in good health and CMV-seronegative.

CDR3 residues: CASSPGQGRLEAFF. DNA for the CDR3: TGTGCCAGCAGCCCCGGACAGGGGAGATTAGAAGCTTTCTTT. The chain joins TRBV6-1 to TRBJ1-1; 9 bases are shared with TRBD1. CDR1 and CDR2 from the germline V gene are MNHNS and SASEGT. This CDR3 contains 14 residues. With V trimmed by 6 bases and J by 8 bases, 10 bases remained unmatched.

This sequence joins TRBV27 and TRBJ2-2, with 11 bases matching TRBD1. Germline V gene sequence: CDR1 MNHEY, CDR2 SMNVEV (reference sequence). Trimming removed 5 bases from V and 6 bases from J; junction bases left unmatched: 5. This CDR3 has 15 residues. CDR3 nucleotides: TGTGCCAGCAGTCGGGACAGGGGGAGGCCCGGGGAGCTGTTTTTT. It encodes CASSRDRGRPGELFF.

This chain joins TRBV2 and TRBJ2-3; maybe TRBD2 (7 bases). The CDR3 totals 13 residues. Per the germline V gene, CDR1 is SNHLY and CDR2 is FYNNEI. The germline V and J ends were trimmed by 7 bases and 5 bases, with 13 bases remaining between them. CDR3 bases: TGTGCCAGCAAGGGGGGGCGTGGAGATACGCAGTATTTT. Its translation is CASKGGRGDTQYF.

The V call is TRBV7-9, the J call TRBJ1-1; 8 positions agree with TRBD1. This CDR3 is 14 amino acids long. Germline CDR1 is SEHNR and CDR2 is FQNEAQ (reference sequence). The junction had 8 bases not matched to a gene; V was cut back by 5 bases and J by 6 bases. The CDR3: CASSQVQGAAEAFF. The CDR3 DNA follows: TGTGCCAGCAGCCAAGTCCAGGGGGCGGCTGAAGCTTTCTTT.

Only a few counts were recorded for this clone. The chain uses TRBV11-2 and TRBJ2-3; D possibly corresponds to TRBD1 (6 bases). This CDR3 has 15 amino acids. V shed 6 bases and J shed 2 bases, with 15 bases lying between them. Germline CDR1 and CDR2: SGHAT and FQNNGV. The CDR3 region has the DNA TGTGCCAGCAGGCACCGGGACATCTACACAGATACGCAGTATTTT. This gives the protein CASRHRDIYTDTQYF.

The chain uses TRBV5-5 and TRBJ1-3, with D unresolved. The CDR3 runs to 17 residues. Per germline, CDR1 SGHKS and CDR2 YYEKEE (reference sequence). V was cut by 2 bases and J by 0 bases, with 15 bases left in between. DNA of the CDR3: TGTGCCAGCAGCTTATATAATGGGCTCGACTCTGGAAACACCATATATTTT. Translation: CASSLYNGLDSGNTIYF. Using reference TRBV5-5 and TRBJ1-3 for the parts outside the CDR3, the full variable domain is DAGVTQSPTHLIKTRGQQVTLRCSPISGHKSVSWYQQVLGQGPQFIFQYYEKEERGRGNFPDRFSARQFPNYSSELNVNALLLGDSALYLCASSLYNGLDSGNTIYFGEGSWLTVV.

This chain uses TRBV19 with TRBJ1-4; perhaps TRBD1 as D (5 bases). The germline V and J ends were trimmed by 6 bases and 7 bases, with 12 bases remaining between them. The CDR3 covers 13 residues. Per the germline V gene, CDR1 is LNHDA and CDR2 is SQIVND (reference sequence). The CDR3 sequence: CASRQGRGEKLFF. DNA for the CDR3: TGTGCCAGTAGGCAAGGGAGGGGTGAAAAACTGTTTTTT.

J is TRBJ1-1 and V is TRBV27; the D is unclear. The CDR3 is 17 residues long. The V gene's germline CDR1 is MNHEY and CDR2 SMNVEV (reference sequence). V dropped 5 bases and J dropped 0 bases, with 19 bases sitting between them. CDR3 nucleotides: TGTGCCAGCAGTACCTTAATGGGCGAAAACATGAACACTGAAGCTTTCTTT. It yields the protein CASSTLMGENMNTEAFF.